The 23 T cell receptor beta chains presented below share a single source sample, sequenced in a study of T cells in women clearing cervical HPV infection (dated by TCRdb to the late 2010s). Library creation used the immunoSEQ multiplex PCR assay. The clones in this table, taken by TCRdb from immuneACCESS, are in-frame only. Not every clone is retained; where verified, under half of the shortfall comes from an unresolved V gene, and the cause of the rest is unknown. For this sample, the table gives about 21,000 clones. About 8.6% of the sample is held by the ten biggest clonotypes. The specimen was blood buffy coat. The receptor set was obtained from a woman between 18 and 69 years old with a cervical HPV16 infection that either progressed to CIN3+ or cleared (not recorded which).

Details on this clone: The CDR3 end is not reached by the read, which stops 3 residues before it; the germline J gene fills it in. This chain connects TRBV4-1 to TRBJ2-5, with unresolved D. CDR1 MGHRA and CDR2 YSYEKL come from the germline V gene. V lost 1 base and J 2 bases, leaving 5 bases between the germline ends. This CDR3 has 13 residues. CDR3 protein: CASSQGRQETQYF. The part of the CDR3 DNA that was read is TGCGCCAGCAGCCAAGGGCGGCAAGAGACC.

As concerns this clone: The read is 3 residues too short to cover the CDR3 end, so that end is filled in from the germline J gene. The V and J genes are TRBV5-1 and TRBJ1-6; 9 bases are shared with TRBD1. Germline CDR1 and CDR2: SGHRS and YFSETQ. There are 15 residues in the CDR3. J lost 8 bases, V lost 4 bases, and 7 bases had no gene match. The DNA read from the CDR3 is TGCGCCAGCAGCCCTCGACAGGGGGAGGATTCACCC. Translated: CASSPRQGEDSP. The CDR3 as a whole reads CASSPRQGEDSPLHF.

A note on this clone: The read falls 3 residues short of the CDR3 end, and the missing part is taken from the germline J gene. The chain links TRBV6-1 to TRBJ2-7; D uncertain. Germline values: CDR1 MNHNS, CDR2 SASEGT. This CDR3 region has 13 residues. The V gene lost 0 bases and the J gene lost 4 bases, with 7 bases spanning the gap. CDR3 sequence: CASSEASLYEQYF. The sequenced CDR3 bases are TGTGCCAGCAGTGAAGCCTCCCTTTACGAG.

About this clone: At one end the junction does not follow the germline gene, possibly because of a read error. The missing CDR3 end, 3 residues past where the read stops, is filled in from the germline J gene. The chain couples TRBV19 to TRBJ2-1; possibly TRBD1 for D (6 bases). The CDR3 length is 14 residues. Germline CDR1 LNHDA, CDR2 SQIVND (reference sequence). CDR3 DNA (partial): TGTGCTAGTACCGACAGGAGCTCCTACAATGAG. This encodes CASTDRSSYNE. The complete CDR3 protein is CASTDRSSYNEQFF.

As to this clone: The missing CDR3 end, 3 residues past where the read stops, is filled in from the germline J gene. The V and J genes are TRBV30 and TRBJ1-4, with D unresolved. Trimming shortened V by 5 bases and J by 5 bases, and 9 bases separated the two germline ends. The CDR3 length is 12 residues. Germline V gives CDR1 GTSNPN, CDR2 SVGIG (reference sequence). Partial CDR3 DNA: TGTGCCTGGGAGGGCGAGAATGAAAAA. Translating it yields CAWEGENEK. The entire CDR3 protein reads CAWEGENEKLFF.

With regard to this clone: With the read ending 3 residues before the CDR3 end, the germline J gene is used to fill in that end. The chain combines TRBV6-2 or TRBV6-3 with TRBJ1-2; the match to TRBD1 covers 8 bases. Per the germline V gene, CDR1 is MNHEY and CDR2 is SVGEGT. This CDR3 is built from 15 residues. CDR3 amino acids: CASSYTPGQGAGYTF. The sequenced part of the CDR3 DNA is TGTGCCAGCAGTTACACCCCCGGACAGGGTGCAGGC.

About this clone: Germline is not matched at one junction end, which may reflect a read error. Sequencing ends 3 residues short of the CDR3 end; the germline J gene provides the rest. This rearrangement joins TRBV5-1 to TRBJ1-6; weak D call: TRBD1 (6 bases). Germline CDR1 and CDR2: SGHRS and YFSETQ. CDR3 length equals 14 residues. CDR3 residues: CASNLPGDNSPLHF. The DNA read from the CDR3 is TGCGCCAGCAACTTGCCAGGGGATAATTCACCC.

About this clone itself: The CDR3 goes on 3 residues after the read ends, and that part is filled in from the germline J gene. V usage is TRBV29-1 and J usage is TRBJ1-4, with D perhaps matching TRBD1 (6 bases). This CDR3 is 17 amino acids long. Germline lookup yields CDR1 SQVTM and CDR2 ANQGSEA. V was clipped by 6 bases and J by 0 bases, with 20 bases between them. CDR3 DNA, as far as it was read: TGCAGCGTATCCGACAGGACTTCTAGTGCAACTAATGAAAAA. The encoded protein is CSVSDRTSSATNEK. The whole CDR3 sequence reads CSVSDRTSSATNEKLFF.

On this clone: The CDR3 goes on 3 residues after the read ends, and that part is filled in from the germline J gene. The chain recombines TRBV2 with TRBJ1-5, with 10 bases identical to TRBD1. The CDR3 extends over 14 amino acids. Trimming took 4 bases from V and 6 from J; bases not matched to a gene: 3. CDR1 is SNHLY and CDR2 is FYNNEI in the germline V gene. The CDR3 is CASSGQGASQPQHF. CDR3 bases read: TGTGCCAGCAGTGGACAGGGGGCGAGTCAGCCC.

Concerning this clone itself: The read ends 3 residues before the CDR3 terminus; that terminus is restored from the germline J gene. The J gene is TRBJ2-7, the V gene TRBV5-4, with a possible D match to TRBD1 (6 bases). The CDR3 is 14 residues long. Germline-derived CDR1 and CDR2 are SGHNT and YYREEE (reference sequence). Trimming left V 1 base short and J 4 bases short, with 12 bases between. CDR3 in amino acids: CASSLWDTNYEQYF. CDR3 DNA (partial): TGTGCCAGCAGCTTGTGGGACACCAATTACGAG.

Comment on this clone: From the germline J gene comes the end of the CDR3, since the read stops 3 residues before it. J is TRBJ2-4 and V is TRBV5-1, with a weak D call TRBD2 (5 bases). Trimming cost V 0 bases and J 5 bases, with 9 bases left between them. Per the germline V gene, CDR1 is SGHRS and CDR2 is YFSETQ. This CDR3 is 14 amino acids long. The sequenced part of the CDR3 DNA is TGCGCCAGCAGCTTGGGAGGCGGGCAAAACATT. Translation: CASSLGGGQNI. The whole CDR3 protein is CASSLGGGQNIQYF.

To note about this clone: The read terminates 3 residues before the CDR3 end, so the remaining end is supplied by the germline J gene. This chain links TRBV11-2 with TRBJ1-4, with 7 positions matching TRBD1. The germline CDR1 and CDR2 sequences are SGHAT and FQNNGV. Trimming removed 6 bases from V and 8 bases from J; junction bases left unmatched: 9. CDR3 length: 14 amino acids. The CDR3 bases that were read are TGTGCCAGCAGTGCCCTACAGGGGAGGGAAAAA. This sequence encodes CASSALQGREK. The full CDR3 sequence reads CASSALQGREKLFF. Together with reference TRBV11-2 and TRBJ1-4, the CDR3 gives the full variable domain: EAGVAQSPRYKIIEKRQSVAFWCNPISGHATLYWYQQILGQGPKLLIQFQNNGVVDDSQLPKDRFSAERLKGVDSTLKIQPAKLEDSAVYLCASSALQGREKLFFGSGTQLSVL.

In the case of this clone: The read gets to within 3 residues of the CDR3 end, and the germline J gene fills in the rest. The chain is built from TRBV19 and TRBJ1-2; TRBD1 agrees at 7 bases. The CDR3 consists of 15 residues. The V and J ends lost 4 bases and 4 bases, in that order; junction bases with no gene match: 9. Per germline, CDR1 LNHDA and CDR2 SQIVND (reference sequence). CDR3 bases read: TGTGCCAGTAGTAATAGCAGACAGGGACTCTATGGC. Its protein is CASSNSRQGLYG. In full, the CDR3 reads CASSNSRQGLYGYTF.

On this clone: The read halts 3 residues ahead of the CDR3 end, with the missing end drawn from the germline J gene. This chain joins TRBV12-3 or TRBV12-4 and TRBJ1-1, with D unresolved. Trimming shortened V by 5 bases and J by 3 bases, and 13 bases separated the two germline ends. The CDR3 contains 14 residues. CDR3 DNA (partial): TGTGCCAGCAGTGACAACGGGGTCTACACTGAA. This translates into CASSDNGVYTE. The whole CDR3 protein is CASSDNGVYTEAFF.

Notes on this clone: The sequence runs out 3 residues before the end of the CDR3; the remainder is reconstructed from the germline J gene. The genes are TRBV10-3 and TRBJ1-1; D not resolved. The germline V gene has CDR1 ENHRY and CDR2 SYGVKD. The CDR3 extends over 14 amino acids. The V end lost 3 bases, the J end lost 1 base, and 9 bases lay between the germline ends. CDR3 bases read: TGTGCCATCAGTGATAGGGTGAAGAACACTGAA. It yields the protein CAISDRVKNTE. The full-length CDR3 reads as CAISDRVKNTEAFF.

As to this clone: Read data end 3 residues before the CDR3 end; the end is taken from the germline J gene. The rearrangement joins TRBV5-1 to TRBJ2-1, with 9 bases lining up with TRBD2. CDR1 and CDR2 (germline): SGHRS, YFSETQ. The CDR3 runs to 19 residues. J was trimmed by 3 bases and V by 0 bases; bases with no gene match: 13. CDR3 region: CASSLVSPSGKPYYNEQFF. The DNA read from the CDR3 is TGCGCCAGCAGCTTGGTCTCGCCTAGCGGGAAACCATACTACAATGAG.

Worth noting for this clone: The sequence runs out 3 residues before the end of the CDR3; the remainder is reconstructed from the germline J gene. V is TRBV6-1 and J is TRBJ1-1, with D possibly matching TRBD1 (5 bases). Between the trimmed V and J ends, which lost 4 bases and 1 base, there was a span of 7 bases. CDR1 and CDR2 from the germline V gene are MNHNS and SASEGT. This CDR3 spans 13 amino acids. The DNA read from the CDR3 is TGTGCCAGCAGTGTACAGGCGAACACTGAA. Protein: CASSVQANTE. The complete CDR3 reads CASSVQANTEAFF.

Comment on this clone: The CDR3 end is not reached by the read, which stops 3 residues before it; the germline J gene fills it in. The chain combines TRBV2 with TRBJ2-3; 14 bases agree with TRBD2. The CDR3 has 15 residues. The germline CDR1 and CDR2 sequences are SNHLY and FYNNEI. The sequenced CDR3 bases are TGTGCCAGCAGGACCGGGACTAGCGGGGGTCACGCG. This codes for CASRTGTSGGHA. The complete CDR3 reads CASRTGTSGGHAQYF.

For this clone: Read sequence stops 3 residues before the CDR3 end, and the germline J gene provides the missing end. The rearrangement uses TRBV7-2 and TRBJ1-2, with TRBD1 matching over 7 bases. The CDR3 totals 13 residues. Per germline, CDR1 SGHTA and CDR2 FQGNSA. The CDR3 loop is CASSTRTGHGYTF. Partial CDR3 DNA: TGTGCCAGCAGCACGCGGACAGGCCACGGC.

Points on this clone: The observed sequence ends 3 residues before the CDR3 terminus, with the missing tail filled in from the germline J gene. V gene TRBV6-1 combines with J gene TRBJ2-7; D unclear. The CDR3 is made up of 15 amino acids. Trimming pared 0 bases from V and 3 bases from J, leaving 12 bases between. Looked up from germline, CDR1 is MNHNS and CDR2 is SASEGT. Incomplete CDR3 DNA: TGTGCCAGCAGTGAAGCGACACAAGGATTCTACGAG. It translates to CASSEATQGFYE. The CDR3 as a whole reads CASSEATQGFYEQYF.

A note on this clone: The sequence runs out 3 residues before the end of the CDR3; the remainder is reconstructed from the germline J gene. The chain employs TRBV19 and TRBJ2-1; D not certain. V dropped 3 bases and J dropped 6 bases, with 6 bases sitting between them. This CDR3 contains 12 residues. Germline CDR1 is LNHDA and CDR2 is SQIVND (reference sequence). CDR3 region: CASSMKANEQFF. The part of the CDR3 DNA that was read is TGTGCCAGTAGTATGAAGGCCAATGAG.

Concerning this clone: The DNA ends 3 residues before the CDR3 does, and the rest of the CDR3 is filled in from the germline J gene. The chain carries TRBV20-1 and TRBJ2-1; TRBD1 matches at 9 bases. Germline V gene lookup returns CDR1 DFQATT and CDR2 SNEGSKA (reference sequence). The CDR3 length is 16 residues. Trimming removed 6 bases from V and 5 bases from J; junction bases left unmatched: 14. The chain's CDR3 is CSAPPPWDRVNNEQFF. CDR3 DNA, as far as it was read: TGCAGTGCCCCACCGCCCTGGGACAGGGTAAACAATGAG.

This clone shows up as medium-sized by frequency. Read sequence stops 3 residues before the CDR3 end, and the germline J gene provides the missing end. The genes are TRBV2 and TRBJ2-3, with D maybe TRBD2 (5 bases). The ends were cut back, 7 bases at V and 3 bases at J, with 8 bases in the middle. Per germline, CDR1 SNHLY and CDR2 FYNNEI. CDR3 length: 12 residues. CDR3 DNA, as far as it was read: TGTGCCAGCAACTTAGCGACAGATACG. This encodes CASNLATDT. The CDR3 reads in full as CASNLATDTQYF. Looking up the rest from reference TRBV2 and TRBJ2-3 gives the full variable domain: EPEVTQTPSHQVTQMGQEVILRCVPISNHLYFYWYRQILGQKVEFLVSFYNNEISEKSEIFDDQFSVERPDGSNFTLKIRSTKLEDSAMYFCASNLATDTQYFGPGTRLTVL.